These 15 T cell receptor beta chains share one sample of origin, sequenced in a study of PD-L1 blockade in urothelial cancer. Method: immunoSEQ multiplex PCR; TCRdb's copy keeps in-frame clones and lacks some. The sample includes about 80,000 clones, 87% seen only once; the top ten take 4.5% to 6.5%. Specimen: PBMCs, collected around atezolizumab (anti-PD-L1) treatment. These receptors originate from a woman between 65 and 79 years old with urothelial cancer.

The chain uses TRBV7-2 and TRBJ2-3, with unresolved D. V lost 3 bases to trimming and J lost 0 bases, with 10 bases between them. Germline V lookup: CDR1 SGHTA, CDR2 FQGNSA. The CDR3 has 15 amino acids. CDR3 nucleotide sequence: TGTGCCAGCAGCTTTATGATAGATAGCACAGATACGCAGTATTTT. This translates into CASSFMIDSTDTQYF.

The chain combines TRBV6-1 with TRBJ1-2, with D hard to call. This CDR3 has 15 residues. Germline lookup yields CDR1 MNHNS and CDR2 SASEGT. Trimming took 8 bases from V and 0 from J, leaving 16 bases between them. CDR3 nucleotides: TGTGCCAGCTTCCCATGGGCGCAAGCTAACTATGGCTACACCTTC. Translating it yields CASFPWAQANYGYTF.

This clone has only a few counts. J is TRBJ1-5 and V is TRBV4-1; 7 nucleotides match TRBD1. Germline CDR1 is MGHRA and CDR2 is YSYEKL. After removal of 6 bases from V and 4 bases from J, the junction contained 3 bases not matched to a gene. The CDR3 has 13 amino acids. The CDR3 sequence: CASRQGPNQPQHF. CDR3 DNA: TGCGCCAGCAGACAGGGGCCAAATCAGCCCCAGCATTTT.

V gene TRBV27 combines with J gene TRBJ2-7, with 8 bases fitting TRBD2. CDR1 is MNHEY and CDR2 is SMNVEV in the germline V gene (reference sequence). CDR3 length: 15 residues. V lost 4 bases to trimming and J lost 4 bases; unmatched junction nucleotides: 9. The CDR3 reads CASSWAGGEGYEQYF. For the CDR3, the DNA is TGTGCCAGCAGTTGGGCGGGAGGCGAGGGGTACGAGCAGTACTTC.

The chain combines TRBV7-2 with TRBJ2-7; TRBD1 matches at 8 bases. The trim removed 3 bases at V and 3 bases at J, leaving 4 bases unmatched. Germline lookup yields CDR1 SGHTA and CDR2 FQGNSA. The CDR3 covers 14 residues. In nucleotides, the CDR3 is TGTGCCAGCAGCTTCCAGGGACAGGACTACGAGCAGTACTTC. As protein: CASSFQGQDYEQYF.

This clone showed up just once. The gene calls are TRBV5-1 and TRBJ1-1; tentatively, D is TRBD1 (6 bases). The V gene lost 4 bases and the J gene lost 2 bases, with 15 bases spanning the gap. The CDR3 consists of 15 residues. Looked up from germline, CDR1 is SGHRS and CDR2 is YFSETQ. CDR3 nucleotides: TGCGCCAGCAGCGAGGGAGTAGGGACAAACACTGAAGCTTTCTTT. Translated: CASSEGVGTNTEAFF.

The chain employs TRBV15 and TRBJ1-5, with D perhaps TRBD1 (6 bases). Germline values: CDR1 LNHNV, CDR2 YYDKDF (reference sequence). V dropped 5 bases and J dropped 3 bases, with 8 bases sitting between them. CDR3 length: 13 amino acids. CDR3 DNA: TGTGCCACCAGCCGGGACACCAATCAGCCCCAGCATTTT. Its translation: CATSRDTNQPQHF. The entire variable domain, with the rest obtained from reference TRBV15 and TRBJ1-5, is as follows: DAMVIQNPRYQVTQFGKPVTLSCSQTLNHNVMYWYQQKSSQAPKLLFHYYDKDFNNEADTPDNFQSRRPNTSFCFLDIRSPGLGDTAMYLCATSRDTNQPQHFGDGTRLSIL.

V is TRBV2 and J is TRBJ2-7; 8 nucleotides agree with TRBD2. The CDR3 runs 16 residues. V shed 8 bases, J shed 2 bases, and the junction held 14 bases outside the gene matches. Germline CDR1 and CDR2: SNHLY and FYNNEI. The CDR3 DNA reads TGTGCCAGCCAAGGAACGGGGGGGCCCCACACCTACGAGCAGTACTTC. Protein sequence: CASQGTGGPHTYEQYF.

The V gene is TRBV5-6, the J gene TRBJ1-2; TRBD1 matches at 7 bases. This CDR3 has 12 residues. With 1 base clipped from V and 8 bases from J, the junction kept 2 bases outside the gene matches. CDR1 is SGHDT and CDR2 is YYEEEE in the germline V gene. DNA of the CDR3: TGTGCCAGCAGCTTGCGACAGGGAGGCTACACCTTC. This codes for CASSLRQGGYTF. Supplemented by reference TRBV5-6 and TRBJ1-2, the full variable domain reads DAGVTQSPTHLIKTRGQQVTLRCSPKSGHDTVSWYQQALGQGPQFIFQYYEEEERQRGNFPDRFSGHQFPNYSSELNVNALLLGDSALYLCASSLRQGGYTFGSGTRLTVV.

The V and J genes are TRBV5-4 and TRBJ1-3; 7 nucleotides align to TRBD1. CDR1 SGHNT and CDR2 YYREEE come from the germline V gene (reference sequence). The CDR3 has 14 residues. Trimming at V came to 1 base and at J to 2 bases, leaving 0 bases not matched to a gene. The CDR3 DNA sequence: TGTGCCAGCAGCTTGCAGGGGGCTGGAAACACCATATATTTT. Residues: CASSLQGAGNTIYF.

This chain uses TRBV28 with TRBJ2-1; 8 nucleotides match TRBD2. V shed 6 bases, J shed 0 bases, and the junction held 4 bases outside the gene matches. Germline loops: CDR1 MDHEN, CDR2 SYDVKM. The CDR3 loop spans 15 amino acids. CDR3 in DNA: TGTGCCAGCAGGGAAAGCGGGAGCTCCTACAATGAGCAGTTCTTC. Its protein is CASRESGSSYNEQFF.

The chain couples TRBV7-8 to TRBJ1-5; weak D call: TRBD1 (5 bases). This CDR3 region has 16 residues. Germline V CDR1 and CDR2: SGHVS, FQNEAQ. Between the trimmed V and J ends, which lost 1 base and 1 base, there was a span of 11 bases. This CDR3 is CASSLGGYRSNQPQHF. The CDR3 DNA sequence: TGTGCCAGCAGCTTAGGGGGATACAGGAGCAATCAGCCCCAGCATTTT.

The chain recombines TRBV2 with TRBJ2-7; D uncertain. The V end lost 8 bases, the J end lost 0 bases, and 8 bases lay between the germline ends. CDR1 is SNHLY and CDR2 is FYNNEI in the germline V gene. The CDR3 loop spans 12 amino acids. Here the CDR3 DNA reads TGTGCCAGCCTAACTTCCTCCTACGAGCAGTACTTC. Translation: CASLTSSYEQYF.

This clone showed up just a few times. In DNA form, the CDR3 reads TGTGCCAGCAGCTTAGCGGGGGGGATCGAGACCCAGTACTTC. The encoded protein is CASSLAGGIETQYF. This rearrangement joins TRBV11-2 to TRBJ2-5; 8 bases align to TRBD2. Unmatched junction bases numbered 3, after V lost 1 base and J lost 5 bases. Germline V gene sequence: CDR1 SGHAT, CDR2 FQNNGV. The CDR3 is 14 amino acids.

CDR3 nucleotide sequence: TGTGCCAGCAGCACCCGGACAGGGGGCATCGACGAGCAGTACTTC. Protein sequence: CASSTRTGGIDEQYF. The chain carries TRBV7-9 and TRBJ2-7; 11 bases agree with TRBD1. The J segment lost 5 bases and the V segment lost 5 bases, leaving 8 bases of the junction unmatched. CDR1 and CDR2 from the germline V gene are SEHNR and FQNEAQ (reference sequence). This CDR3 is 15 amino acids long.